The rows below give T cell receptor beta chains drawn from one sample of a study of vaccination and CD4 T cells after COVID-19. TCRdb reanalysed the PCR reads using MiXCR and keeps one entry per CDR3 protein. Of roughly 14,000 distinct CDR3 sequences detected, around 48% appear once; the ten largest clones hold 8.5% to 9%. For these TCRs, the target antigens are not known. Material: CD4+ T cells from blood, cultured in vitro. The source of these receptors is a human donor who had recovered from COVID-19. Each CDR3 is given with its conserved first and last residue. D genes are given only for firm matches. Only part of the rows carry a size: once, few, many, or a class if the clone is expanded.

abundance	j_gene	v_gene	d_gene	CDR3aa	CDR3nt
.	TRBJ2-5	TRBV24-1	.	CATSPGQQETQYF	TGTGCCACGAGCCCCGGACAGCAAGAGACCCAGTACTTC
.	TRBJ1-5	TRBV15	.	CATSRDGRARHF	TGTGCCACCAGCAGAGATGGGCGGGCGAGGCATTTT
.	TRBJ2-5	TRBV10-2	TRBD2	CASSELAGGQYF	TGCGCCAGCAGTGAATTAGCGGGAGGCCAGTACTTC
.	TRBJ2-3	TRBV20-1	TRBD2	CSASVTSGGHLGQYF	TGCAGTGCTAGCGTGACTAGCGGGGGGCACCTCGGCCAGTATTTT
.	TRBJ2-1	TRBV7-2	.	CASSSFVAEYNEQFF	TGTGCCAGCAGCTCCTTCGTAGCTGAATACAATGAGCAGTTCTTC
.	TRBJ2-1	TRBV23-1	TRBD1	CASSRRGQGDFLTTVEQFF	TGCGCCAGCAGTCGCAGGGGACAGGGCGACTTCCTAACCACTGTTGAGCAGTTCTTC
.	TRBJ2-7	TRBV19	.	CASSPDPSSYEQYF	TGTGCCAGTAGTCCGGACCCAAGCTCCTACGAGCAGTACTTC
.	TRBJ2-3	TRBV6-2/TRBV6-3	TRBD1	CASSYRGADTQYF	TGTGCCAGCAGCTACAGGGGGGCAGATACGCAGTATTTT
few	TRBJ1-2	TRBV20-1	.	CSASPNYGYTF	TGCAGTGCTAGTCCTAACTATGGCTACACCTTC
.	TRBJ2-2	TRBV7-2	.	CASSPRRTNTGELFF	TGTGCCAGCAGCCCCAGACGAACGAACACCGGGGAGCTGTTTTTT
.	TRBJ2-5	TRBV18	.	CASSSSRTYQETQYF	TGTGCCAGCTCCTCCTCCCGGACGTACCAAGAGACCCAGTACTTC
.	TRBJ2-7	TRBV18	.	CASSLLADYEQYF	TGTGCCAGCTCATTATTAGCAGACTACGAGCAGTACTTC
few	TRBJ1-5	TRBV20-1	.	CSARDLGGVGNQPQHF	TGCAGTGCTAGAGATCTGGGAGGGGTGGGCAATCAGCCCCAGCATTTT
.	TRBJ1-2	TRBV10-3	.	CATTPREGVGYGYTF	TGTGCCACCACTCCTAGGGAGGGGGTCGGCTATGGCTACACCTTC
.	TRBJ1-5	TRBV2	.	CASSLGAFQPQHF	TGTGCCAGCAGCCTAGGGGCGTTTCAGCCCCAGCATTTT
.	TRBJ2-2	TRBV7-2	TRBD1	CASSLFGTANTGELFF	TGTGCCAGCAGCCTATTCGGGACAGCGAACACCGGGGAGCTGTTTTTT
few	TRBJ2-7	TRBV11-2	TRBD1	CASSLAWTGGVSGQYF	TGTGCCAGCAGCTTAGCCTGGACAGGGGGCGTCTCAGGGCAGTACTTC
few	TRBJ2-2	TRBV7-3	TRBD1	CASSLQGAVTGELFF	TGTGCCAGCAGCCTACAGGGGGCGGTCACCGGGGAGCTGTTTTTT
.	TRBJ1-2	TRBV24-1	TRBD1	CATSPNAGTGVYGYTF	TGTGCCACCAGTCCCAATGCGGGGACAGGGGTCTATGGCTACACCTTC
.	TRBJ2-7	TRBV6-1	.	CASTYGEVGPYEQYF	TGTGCCAGCACCTACGGGGAGGTTGGCCCGTACGAGCAGTACTTC
.	TRBJ1-5	TRBV28	.	CASSPQGYQPQHF	TGTGCCAGCAGCCCACAGGGATATCAGCCCCAGCATTTT
.	TRBJ1-1	TRBV5-1	TRBD1	CASRTGQQNTEAFF	TGCGCCAGCCGGACGGGACAGCAGAACACTGAAGCTTTCTTT
.	TRBJ2-1	TRBV19	TRBD2	CASSKPSGRYSTNEQFF	TGTGCCAGTAGTAAGCCTAGCGGGAGATATTCGACCAATGAGCAGTTCTTC
.	TRBJ1-1	TRBV6-1	.	CASIKNTEAFF	TGTGCCAGCATCAAGAACACTGAAGCTTTCTTT
few	TRBJ2-5	TRBV30	TRBD1	CAWSVRPGQARGETQYF	TGTGCCTGGAGTGTACGGCCGGGACAGGCGAGGGGTGAGACCCAGTACTTC
few	TRBJ1-5	TRBV6-1	.	CASRKTSGHINNQPQHF	TGTGCCAGCAGGAAAACTTCGGGACACATAAACAATCAGCCCCAGCATTTT
few	TRBJ1-2	TRBV6-1	TRBD1	CASRTTGAGGYTF	TGTGCCAGCAGAACGACAGGGGCAGGTGGCTACACCTTC
few	TRBJ2-1	TRBV7-9	TRBD2	CASSLAGGPGNEQFF	TGTGCCAGCAGTTTAGCGGGGGGGCCGGGCAATGAGCAGTTCTTC
.	TRBJ2-2	TRBV7-2	.	CASSLNGAAGELFF	TGTGCCAGCAGCCTCAATGGGGCGGCCGGGGAGCTGTTTTTT